This is a list of T cell receptor beta chains from one sample in a study of T-cell memory formation after mild COVID-19. Via MiXCR, TCRdb re-called the 5' RACE reads, giving one row per CDR3 protein. Among hundreds of thousands of distinct CDR3 sequences listed, roughly a quarter were seen once. The sequenced sample was PBMCs or a T cell subset sorted from them (not recorded which). These receptors all stem from an adult woman who had mild COVID-19 (a few samples of this study predate the infection). Cell type and time point are not known. CDR3s include the opening cysteine and the closing phenylalanine or tryptophan. The D gene is left open where the match is weak. Clone size is shown for a subset of rows, as once, few, many or a class of expanded clone.

size	D	V	J	CDR3	DNA
many	TRBD2	TRBV7-2	TRBJ2-7	CASSPRVAGEQYF	TGTGCCAGCAGCCCCCGGGTAGCGGGAGAGCAGTACTTC
NA	TRBD1	TRBV20-1	TRBJ1-5	CSASVLGQVNQPQHF	TGCAGTGCTAGTGTCCTAGGACAGGTAAATCAGCCCCAGCATTTT
once	TRBD2	TRBV6-5	TRBJ2-1	CASLSGGSYNEQFF	TGTGCCAGCCTTAGCGGGGGGTCCTACAATGAGCAGTTCTTC
many	TRBD1	TRBV20-1	TRBJ1-1	CSASLDRGGTEAFF	TGCAGTGCTAGCTTAGACAGGGGTGGAACTGAAGCTTTCTTT
few	NA	TRBV7-9	TRBJ1-5	CASSPGDLLVSLSNQPQHF	TGTGCCAGCAGCCCTGGGGACCTCTTAGTCTCCCTCAGCAATCAGCCCCAGCATTTT
many	NA	TRBV10-3	TRBJ2-1	CAISEDRNYNEQFF	TGTGCCATCAGTGAGGACAGGAACTATAATGAGCAGTTCTTC
NA	TRBD2	TRBV15	TRBJ2-1	CATSRDLGLVLLSSYNEQFF	TGTGCCACCAGCAGAGATTTGGGACTAGTGCTCTTGAGCTCCTACAATGAGCAGTTCTTC
few	TRBD1	TRBV4-1	TRBJ2-7	CASSHRTGSAYEQYF	TGCGCCAGCAGCCATCGGACAGGCTCTGCCTACGAGCAGTACTTC
NA	NA	TRBV6-2/TRBV6-3	TRBJ2-1	CASSTTGSSYNEQFF	TGTGCCAGCAGTACGACTGGCAGCTCCTACAATGAGCAGTTCTTC
NA	NA	TRBV29-1	TRBJ2-1	CSVQSSSYNEQFF	TGCAGCGTTCAGTCTAGCTCCTACAATGAGCAGTTCTTC
few	TRBD1	TRBV3-1	TRBJ2-7	CASSHGQGAYEQYF	TGTGCCAGCAGCCACGGACAGGGGGCATACGAGCAGTACTTC
few	NA	TRBV14	TRBJ2-1	CASSQGTVGPISEQFF	TGTGCCAGCAGCCAAGGGACGGTAGGGCCAATTAGTGAGCAGTTCTTC
few	NA	TRBV12-3/TRBV12-4	TRBJ2-5	CASEGLGETQYF	TGTGCCAGTGAGGGACTCGGAGAGACCCAGTACTTC
many	TRBD1	TRBV5-4	TRBJ2-7	CASSFRDRGRYEQYF	TGTGCCAGCAGCTTCCGCGACAGGGGGCGCTACGAGCAGTACTTC
few	NA	TRBV24-1	TRBJ2-1	CATRHKRNEQFF	TGTGCCACCAGACACAAGCGGAATGAGCAGTTCTTC
NA	NA	TRBV29-1	TRBJ2-3	CSAPLPRTDTQYF	TGCAGCGCCCCGTTGCCTCGCACAGATACGCAGTATTTT
NA	NA	TRBV7-6	TRBJ2-5	CASSGRQQETQYF	TGTGCCAGCAGCGGCCGCCAACAAGAGACCCAGTACTTC
many	TRBD1	TRBV5-6	TRBJ2-5	CASSHRDRETQYF	TGTGCCAGCAGCCACCGGGACAGAGAGACCCAGTACTTC
NA	NA	TRBV12-3/TRBV12-4	TRBJ2-1	CASSFGVLQFF	TGTGCCAGCAGTTTCGGGGTTCTCCAGTTCTTC
NA	NA	TRBV4-1	TRBJ2-7	CASSLGLQGYEQYF	TGCGCCAGCAGCTTGGGCCTTCAGGGCTACGAGCAGTACTTC
NA	TRBD2	TRBV4-2	TRBJ2-1	CASSPPGLAGLSSYNEQFF	TGTGCCAGCAGTCCGCCGGGACTAGCGGGGTTAAGCTCCTACAATGAGCAGTTCTTC
NA	NA	TRBV19	TRBJ1-2	CASRRDYGYTF	TGTGCCAGTCGCCGGGACTATGGCTACACCTTC
few	NA	TRBV7-2	TRBJ1-1	CASSLVGGYTEAFF	TGTGCCAGCAGCTTAGTCGGCGGATACACTGAAGCTTTCTTT
NA	TRBD1	TRBV29-1	TRBJ1-2	CSVRPGQENYGYTF	TGCAGCGTCCGACCGGGACAGGAAAACTATGGCTACACCTTC
few	TRBD2	TRBV11-2	TRBJ2-1	CAILTAGLSYNEQFF	TGTGCCATCCTCACAGCGGGGCTCTCCTACAATGAGCAGTTCTTC
NA	NA	TRBV12-3/TRBV12-4	TRBJ1-6	CASAPAGFNNSPLHF	TGTGCCAGCGCCCCTGCGGGGTTCAATAATTCACCCCTCCACTTT
few	TRBD1	TRBV29-1	TRBJ1-1	CSGRGLGDTEAFF	TGCAGCGGGAGGGGGCTCGGAGACACTGAAGCTTTCTTT
NA	NA	TRBV7-6	TRBJ2-2	CASSLQGPGGELFF	TGTGCCAGCAGCCTCCAGGGCCCTGGCGGGGAGCTGTTTTTT
few	NA	TRBV12-3/TRBV12-4	TRBJ1-2	CASTYGRTLNGYTF	TGTGCCAGCACCTACGGACGGACTTTGAATGGCTACACCTTC
NA	TRBD2	TRBV12-3/TRBV12-4	TRBJ2-3	CASSTSGSTDTQYF	TGTGCCAGCAGTACTAGCGGGAGCACAGATACGCAGTATTTT
few	NA	TRBV20-1	TRBJ2-5	CSAIAAETQYF	TGCAGTGCAATAGCGGCAGAGACCCAGTACTTC
NA	NA	TRBV4-3	TRBJ1-2	CASSPSYGGVAGYTF	TGCGCCAGCAGCCCCTCCTACGGCGGGGTAGCTGGCTACACCTTC
NA	NA	TRBV11-3	TRBJ2-1	CASSLGGGNSYNEQFF	TGTGCCAGCAGCTTAGGAGGTGGGAACTCCTACAATGAGCAGTTCTTC
NA	TRBD1	TRBV10-2	TRBJ2-1	CASILDRGRLAGPNEQFF	TGCGCCAGCATCCTGGACAGGGGGCGTCTAGCGGGACCCAATGAGCAGTTCTTC
NA	NA	TRBV2	TRBJ2-3	CASSTRQEPTDTQYF	TGTGCCAGCAGTACTAGACAGGAACCCACAGATACGCAGTATTTT
NA	NA	TRBV11-2	TRBJ2-1	CASSTYRKGASSYNEQFF	TGTGCCAGCAGCACCTACCGGAAGGGCGCCAGCTCCTACAATGAGCAGTTCTTC
NA	TRBD2	TRBV12-3/TRBV12-4	TRBJ2-1	CASSFLAGGPYNEQFF	TGTGCCAGCAGTTTCCTCGCGGGGGGGCCTTACAATGAGCAGTTCTTC
NA	NA	TRBV9	TRBJ1-2	CASSPGYYGYTF	TGTGCCAGCAGCCCGGGGTACTATGGCTACACCTTC
NA	NA	TRBV12-3/TRBV12-4	TRBJ2-6	CASSLAGTPSGANVLTF	TGTGCCAGCAGTTTAGCGGGCACCCCCTCTGGGGCCAACGTCCTGACTTTC
NA	TRBD1	TRBV20-1	TRBJ2-7	CSAVSRDRAYEQYF	TGCAGTGCCGTGAGCCGGGACAGGGCCTACGAGCAGTACTTC
few	NA	TRBV6-1	TRBJ2-6	CASSEGQFSGANVLTF	TGTGCCAGCAGTGAAGGACAGTTCTCTGGGGCCAACGTCCTGACTTTC
once	NA	TRBV29-1	TRBJ1-2	CSVEVQGLNYGYTF	TGCAGCGTTGAAGTTCAGGGTCTGAACTATGGCTACACCTTC
many	NA	TRBV19	TRBJ2-3	CASSIRASLADTQYF	TGTGCCAGTAGTATTAGGGCTAGCCTAGCAGATACGCAGTATTTT